Below are 24 T cell receptor beta chains sequenced from a single sample in a study of brain T cells in children with intractable seizures. The data were produced by immunoSEQ multiplex PCR, yet TCRdb's version contains in-frame clones alone and is incomplete. Counted here are about 340,000 clones, about 93% occurring once; the ten biggest clones make up roughly 6%. Time point of the sample: blood from clinic visit 5 months post-surgery; TSC patient then seizure free. Sample: peripheral blood, taken roughly 5 months after surgery. The origin of the receptors is a boy less than two years old with tuberous sclerosis and intractable seizures.

This clone was seen a few times. The chain has TRBV7-2 and TRBJ1-5, with D possibly matching TRBD1 (5 bases). CDR1 SGHTA and CDR2 FQGNSA come from the germline V gene. The CDR3 totals 13 residues. Between the trimmed V and J ends, which lost 1 base and 4 bases, there was a span of 5 bases. The CDR3 protein is CASSLGQNQPQHF. CDR3 nucleotides: TGTGCCAGCAGCTTAGGACAGAATCAGCCCCAGCATTTT.

Only a few counts were recorded for this clone. The chain carries TRBV6-5 and TRBJ1-2; D call uncertain. The V gene lost 7 bases and the J gene lost 7 bases, with 13 bases spanning the gap. CDR3 length: 12 amino acids. Germline V gives CDR1 MNHEY, CDR2 SVGAGI. The CDR3 loop reads CASTTWAGGYTF. DNA for the CDR3: TGTGCCAGCACCACCTGGGCAGGTGGCTACACCTTC.

This chain links TRBV5-4 with TRBJ2-2; TRBD2 matches 11 bases. Germline V gives CDR1 SGHNT, CDR2 YYREEE (reference sequence). The CDR3 consists of 15 residues. V trimming: 3 bases; J trimming: 5 bases; junction bases outside the gene matches: 3. CDR3 bases: TGTGCCAGCAGCTCTATAGCGGGAGGGACCGGGGAGCTGTTTTTT. As protein: CASSSIAGGTGELFF.

This clone was observed once. The chain carries TRBV7-9 and TRBJ2-5; no definite D call. Trimming cost V 5 bases and J 5 bases, with 15 bases left between them. This CDR3 has 14 residues. Germline CDR1 SEHNR, CDR2 FQNEAQ (reference sequence). CDR3 protein: CASSPRLKGETQYF. CDR3 coding DNA: TGTGCCAGCAGCCCCCGACTTAAAGGGGAGACCCAGTACTTC.

The rearrangement links TRBV27 to TRBJ2-2; D remains unclear. Trimming took 2 bases from V and 6 from J, leaving 7 bases between them. This CDR3 has 13 amino acids. Germline V gene lookup returns CDR1 MNHEY and CDR2 SMNVEV (reference sequence). DNA of the CDR3: TGTGCCAGCAGTTTAAGTAGGCCCGGGGAGCTGTTTTTT. This sequence encodes CASSLSRPGELFF.

This chain joins TRBV5-4 and TRBJ1-2; weak D call: TRBD1 (5 bases). Between the trimmed V and J ends, which lost 0 bases and 8 bases, there was a span of 11 bases. From germline, CDR1 is SGHNT and CDR2 YYREEE (reference sequence). This CDR3 contains 13 residues. The CDR3 here is CASSLVGGDGYTF. CDR3 coding DNA: TGTGCCAGCAGCTTGGTAGGCGGGGACGGCTACACCTTC.

This clone was picked up one time. As DNA, the CDR3 is TGCGCCAGCAGCCAAGGACAGGGCTTGGGCTCTGGAAACACCATATATTTT. This gives the protein CASSQGQGLGSGNTIYF. The J gene is TRBJ1-3, the V gene TRBV4-1, with 7 bases that match TRBD1. The CDR3 extends over 17 amino acids. V dropped 1 base and J dropped 0; count of bases not matched to a gene: 6. CDR1 is MGHRA, CDR2 YSYEKL, per germline.

This chain joins TRBV12-3 or TRBV12-4 and TRBJ1-2, with D uncertain. The V gene lost 1 base and the J gene lost 5 bases, with 8 bases spanning the gap. The CDR3 has 13 amino acids. The CDR3 DNA follows: TGTGCCAGCAGTTTAGTAGGCCTTTATGGCTACACCTTC. Amino acid sequence: CASSLVGLYGYTF.

The chain recombines TRBV5-1 with TRBJ1-1; the D is unclear. Deletions cut 4 bases from V and 0 bases from J, with 10 bases between. The CDR3 has 14 amino acids. The germline CDR1 and CDR2 sequences are SGHRS and YFSETQ. CDR3 DNA sequence: TGCGCCAGCAGCCCGGACCGGGTGAACACTGAAGCTTTCTTT. Residues: CASSPDRVNTEAFF.

This chain connects TRBV27 to TRBJ1-6; D gene ambiguous. Germline CDR1 and CDR2: MNHEY and SMNVEV (reference sequence). With 7 bases removed from V and 10 bases from J, the gap between germline ends came to 17 bases. The CDR3 contains 14 residues. The CDR3 protein is CASTSGPFGSPLHF. CDR3 in DNA: TGTGCCAGCACTAGCGGTCCCTTTGGCTCACCCCTCCACTTT.

This clone came up once. The genes are TRBV3-1 (or the pseudogene TRBV3-2) and TRBJ1-3, with D possibly matching TRBD1 (6 bases). The CDR3 runs to 18 residues. The germline gives CDR1 LGHDT, CDR2 YNNKEL (reference sequence). V shed 2 bases and J shed 0 bases, with 17 bases lying between them. CDR3 in DNA: TGTGCCAGCAGCCAATCTCCTCCTTGGACAGACTCTGGAAACACCATATATTTT. It yields the protein CASSQSPPWTDSGNTIYF.

CDR3 region: CSVEYLFEDRAEAFF. CDR3 in DNA: TGCAGCGTTGAATACCTTTTTGAGGACAGGGCGGAAGCTTTCTTT. The chain recombines TRBV29-1 with TRBJ1-1, with TRBD1 identical over 8 bases. From germline, CDR1 is SQVTM and CDR2 ANQGSEA. The CDR3 loop spans 15 amino acids. Trimming cost V 2 bases and J 8 bases; bases outside gene matches: 13.

J is TRBJ1-3 and V is TRBV6-4; D perhaps matches TRBD1 (5 bases). This CDR3 contains 15 residues. Trimming stripped 2 bases from V and 4 bases from J, with 12 bases between. From germline, CDR1 is MRHNA and CDR2 SNTAGT. Here the CDR3 DNA reads TGTGCCAGCAGTGACACCGCCAGGGAGGGAAACACCATATATTTT. This encodes CASSDTAREGNTIYF.

The J gene is TRBJ1-1, the V gene TRBV28; weak D call: TRBD1 (5 bases). V dropped 6 bases and J dropped 3 bases, with 20 bases sitting between them. The CDR3 contains 16 residues. Germline V gene lookup returns CDR1 MDHEN and CDR2 SYDVKM. CDR3 sequence (DNA): TGTGCCAGCAGCTATCCTAGGGGAGGAGGGGACACTGAAGCTTTCTTT. Translated, it gives CASSYPRGGGDTEAFF.

CDR3 protein: CASSLEGHLDTQYF. The DNA of the CDR3 is TGTGCCAGCAGCTTAGAGGGACATTTAGATACGCAGTATTTT. The chain links TRBV7-9 to TRBJ2-3, with D possibly being TRBD1 (6 bases). The V and J ends lost 1 base and 5 bases respectively, with 10 bases between them. The CDR3 runs to 14 residues. Germline loops: CDR1 SEHNR, CDR2 FQNEAQ (reference sequence). Variable domain in full (rest from reference TRBV7-9 and TRBJ2-3): DTGVSQNPRHKITKRGQNVTFRCDPISEHNRLYWYRQTLGQGPEFLTYFQNEAQLEKSRLLSDRFSAERPKGSFSTLEIQRTEQGDSAMYLCASSLEGHLDTQYFGPGTRLTVL.

This clone has just a few counts. V gene TRBV6-5 combines with J gene TRBJ1-2; no clear D gene. Trimming took 7 bases from V and 4 from J, leaving 13 bases between them. The CDR3 consists of 13 residues. Germline V lookup: CDR1 MNHEY, CDR2 SVGAGI. The CDR3 loop is CASKGQPTYGYTF. The DNA of the CDR3 is TGTGCCAGCAAAGGGCAGCCGACCTATGGCTACACCTTC.

J is TRBJ1-3 and V is TRBV29-1; D is perhaps TRBD1 (6 bases). The CDR3 extends over 14 amino acids. V lost 4 bases, J lost 0 bases, and 10 bases lay in between. Germline lookup yields CDR1 SQVTM and CDR2 ANQGSEA. In DNA, the CDR3 is TGCAGCGTTGCCACGGGGGCCTCTGGAAACACCATATATTTT. This encodes CSVATGASGNTIYF.

The rearrangement links TRBV19 to TRBJ2-7, with D tentatively TRBD2 (5 bases). The length of the CDR3 is 12 residues. Trimming cost V 3 bases and J 4 bases, with 7 bases left between them. The germline CDR1 and CDR2 sequences are LNHDA and SQIVND (reference sequence). The CDR3 loop reads CASSIRGYEQYF. In nucleotides, the CDR3 is TGTGCCAGTAGTATCCGGGGATACGAGCAGTACTTC.

The chain recombines TRBV2 with TRBJ1-6; D is unclear. Between the trimmed V and J ends, which lost 6 bases and 5 bases, there was a span of 8 bases. The CDR3 covers 13 residues. Germline V gene lookup returns CDR1 SNHLY and CDR2 FYNNEI. The CDR3 DNA is TGTGCCAGCAGATACAGAAATAATTCACCCCTCCACTTT. Translated: CASRYRNNSPLHF. Filled out from reference TRBV2 and TRBJ1-6, the complete variable domain reads EPEVTQTPSHQVTQMGQEVILRCVPISNHLYFYWYRQILGQKVEFLVSFYNNEISEKSEIFDDQFSVERPDGSNFTLKIRSTKLEDSAMYFCASRYRNNSPLHFGNGTRLTVT.

V gene TRBV13 combines with J gene TRBJ2-7, with D maybe TRBD1 (6 bases). Trimming took 7 bases from V and 0 from J, leaving 10 bases between them. Germline V CDR1 and CDR2: PRHDT, FYEKMQ (reference sequence). The CDR3 length is 13 residues. CDR3: CASKGDHSYEQYF. CDR3 nucleotide sequence: TGTGCCAGCAAGGGGGACCACTCCTACGAGCAGTACTTC.

The chain carries TRBV3-1 (or the pseudogene TRBV3-2) and TRBJ1-1, with D unresolved. V gave up 0 bases and J gave up 1 base, with 9 bases separating them. Germline V gene data show CDR1 as LGHDT and CDR2 as YNNKEL (reference sequence). The CDR3 totals 15 residues. This chain's CDR3 is CASSQDLEKNTEAFF. The CDR3 DNA follows: TGTGCCAGCAGCCAAGATCTCGAGAAGAACACTGAAGCTTTCTTT.

The chain uses TRBV4-2 and TRBJ1-1, with a possible D match to TRBD1 (6 bases). Between the trimmed V and J ends, which lost 0 bases and 6 bases, there was a span of 14 bases. Looked up from germline, CDR1 is LGHNA and CDR2 is YNFKEQ. CDR3 length: 15 residues. The chain's CDR3 is CASSQDLAGVSEAFF. The CDR3 DNA follows: TGTGCCAGCAGCCAAGATTTAGCAGGGGTATCTGAAGCTTTCTTT.

The chain combines TRBV20-1 with TRBJ1-2; D perhaps matches TRBD1 (5 bases). CDR3 length equals 15 residues. Germline CDR1 is DFQATT and CDR2 is SNEGSKA (reference sequence). V lost 3 bases and J lost 2, with 16 bases in between. CDR3 bases: TGCAGTGCTAGTACGAGGGCAGGGATAAACTATGGCTACACCTTC. Translating gives CSASTRAGINYGYTF.

The V and J genes are TRBV10-3 and TRBJ1-1, with D unresolved. Trimming took 4 bases from V and 1 from J, leaving 10 bases between them. CDR1 ENHRY and CDR2 SYGVKD come from the germline V gene. This CDR3 is built from 14 residues. CDR3 DNA sequence: TGTGCCATCAGTGCAGAATCGGGGAACACTGAAGCTTTCTTT. This gives the protein CAISAESGNTEAFF.